This T cell receptor beta chain was retrieved from a study of molecular identifiers for immune sequencing clone quantification. Broader study findings: Among 950,000 to 1,000,000 naive cells, as was reported, spiked Jurkat TCR RNA from one cell was detectable. Clonotypes topping 20 RNA copies carried over 97% of effector molecules but under 1% of naive ones.

This clonotype was recorded a few times. Antigen specificity is unknown. TCRdb ran MiXCR on the PCR reads and lists one entry per CDR3 protein. The sample carries more than 450,000 distinct CDR3 sequences, around 23% recorded once. The naive CD8 libraries originated from between roughly 17,000 and 1,100,000 sorted cells and drew on 10%, 30% or 50% RNA. Naive CD8 T cells underwent sorting with the CD8+CD4-CCR7+CD45RA+ definition. Germline V CDR1 and CDR2: SGHDT, YYEEEE. The CDR3 covers 15 residues. The ends were cut back, 2 bases at V and 1 base at J, with 12 bases in the middle. The clonotype comes from a human donor in good health. Some libraries in this study had Jurkat cell RNA spiked in. This chain connects TRBV5-6 to TRBJ2-5; D remains unclear. The sequencing sample was made of naive CD8+ T cells from blood, with Jurkat cell RNA spiked in. Subset in this sample: FACS-sorted CD8+CD4-CCR7+CD45RA+ naive T cells. CDR3 amino acids: CASSFQAASQETQYF. CDR3 DNA sequence: TGTGCCAGCAGCTTCCAGGCAGCAAGCCAAGAGACCCAGTACTTC.